This T cell receptor beta chain was captured by sequencing in a study of CD8+ T cells in alopecia areata. Study information: Patients in the treated group were given tofacitinib by mouth, 5 to 10 mg twice a day. Study outcomes and limitations: Expanded CD8+ clones among the top 100, and scalp clonality, were significantly decreased by tofacitinib. Sequencing of scalp tissue also captures the resident alphabeta T cells of normal skin. Sharing of TCR sequences between patients (possibly for HLA-related reasons) was less clear than in mice.

In its sample, this clone was seen a few times. Its antigen is unknown. Treatment meaning: oral pan-JAK inhibitor, 5-10 mg twice daily. Extraction and reverse transcription of RNA yielded cDNA as the sequencing template. Some clones are missing from TCRdb's copy, which holds only in-frame ones; the method was immunoSEQ multiplex PCR. The data hold some 180,000 clones, with about 53% observed a single time. The germline gives CDR1 SGHTA, CDR2 FQGNSA. The CDR3 is 13 amino acids. The ends were cut back, 3 bases at V and 2 bases at J, with 7 bases in the middle. The chain uses TRBV7-2 and TRBJ1-2; D is unclear. The TCR sequence derives from a human donor with alopecia areata. This specimen consisted of CD8+ T cells sorted from blood, obtained at week 24, from a patient treated with tofacitinib. The CDR3 DNA follows: TGTGCCAGCAGCTTCGGCAGGAACTATGGCTACACCTTC. It codes for CASSFGRNYGYTF.